This T cell receptor (beta chain) was identified during a study of blood T cell repertoires in COVID-19. As for the study in general: Both acute and convalescent COVID-19 samples were obtained from the United States, Italy and Spain. T cells, B-cell-depleted T cells, or PBMCs supplied cDNA or gDNA.

Recruitment covered about 26 US areas and drew participants whose ages spanned roughly 18 to 90 years. The table came from immunoSEQ multiplex PCR; TCRdb's copy has only in-frame clones and leaves some out. Altogether hundreds of thousands of clones are present, more than 80% being singletons, with the ten largest covering roughly 1%. The CDR3 length is 14 residues. V shed 6 bases, J shed 1 base, and the junction held 3 bases outside the gene matches. The germline CDR1 and CDR2 sequences are MNHEY and SVGAGI. The V gene is TRBV6-5, the J gene TRBJ2-4, with 7 positions matching TRBD1. Source material: PBMCs or T cells enriched from blood (not recorded which). The clonotype comes from a man between 18 and 35 years old who had recovered from COVID-19. CDR3 nucleotides: TGTGCCAGCAGCTCACAGGGGGCCAAAAACATTCAGTACTTC. Amino acid sequence: CASSSQGAKNIQYF.